A single sample gave rise to the 11 T cell receptor beta chains below, sequenced in a study of blood T cell repertoires in COVID-19 (dated by TCRdb to about 2020). Libraries were constructed by the immunoSEQ multiplex PCR assay. This is the immuneACCESS table as TCRdb keeps it, with only in-frame sequences that have V and J called. A part of the clones is gone; compared with another copy, unresolved V genes explain less than half, and the rest is unexplained. In all, the sample holds nearly 200,000 clones, and approximately 91% of those were seen once. Of the sample, 5% to 8% is held by the ten largest clones. The sequenced sample consisted of peripheral blood. The receptors originated from a woman between 35 and 50 years old who had recovered from COVID-19.

The chain couples TRBV6-5 to TRBJ1-2, with a possible D match to TRBD1 (5 bases). Germline CDR1 and CDR2: MNHEY and SVGAGI. The CDR3 consists of 14 residues. The V end lost 0 bases, the J end lost 4 bases, and 9 bases lay between the germline ends. This CDR3 reads CASSYSRTTYGYTF. The CDR3 bases are TGTGCCAGCAGTTACTCCCGGACAACCTATGGCTACACCTTC.

The chain uses TRBV27 and TRBJ1-2, with 7 bases that match TRBD1. Germline assignment: CDR1 MNHEY and CDR2 SMNVEV (reference sequence). This CDR3 has 14 amino acids. V gave up 6 bases and J gave up 8 bases; unmatched junction bases: 12. CDR3 protein: CASREYTGARGYTF. For the CDR3, the DNA is TGTGCCAGCAGGGAATATACAGGGGCAAGAGGCTACACCTTC.

This clone was counted between two and nine times. V usage is TRBV20-1 and J usage is TRBJ1-1; D is possibly TRBD1 (6 bases). V was shortened by 5 bases and J by 12 bases, with 16 bases between the two germline ends. The CDR3 contains 11 residues. CDR1 is DFQATT and CDR2 is SNEGSKA in the germline V gene (reference sequence). The CDR3 DNA sequence: TGCAGTGCTCCACAGGGCCGAGGAACTTTCTTT. It encodes CSAPQGRGTFF.

This rearrangement joins TRBV27 to TRBJ2-7; tentatively, D is TRBD1 (6 bases). CDR3 length equals 15 residues. V lost 2 bases and J lost 3, with 14 bases in between. Germline V lookup: CDR1 MNHEY, CDR2 SMNVEV (reference sequence). CDR3 DNA: TGTGCCAGCAGTTTAGGGGGCCGGGCCTTCTACGAGCAGTACTTC. This translates into CASSLGGRAFYEQYF.

J is TRBJ1-6 and V is TRBV7-9; D ambiguous. V lost 5 bases to trimming and J lost 10 bases, with 18 bases between them. Germline CDR1 reads SEHNR; CDR2 reads FQNEAQ (reference sequence). The CDR3 length is 15 residues. The CDR3 is CASSHTLAGRSPLHF. CDR3 nucleotides: TGTGCCAGCAGCCACACTTTGGCCGGGAGGTCACCCCTCCACTTT.

V is TRBV19 and J is TRBJ1-1; no definite D call. Trimming cost V 5 bases and J 5 bases, with 15 bases left between them. The germline CDR1 and CDR2 sequences are LNHDA and SQIVND (reference sequence). The CDR3 totals 14 residues. The CDR3 loop reads CASSPTLGLTEAFF. The CDR3 coding sequence is TGTGCCAGTAGTCCAACCCTAGGCCTTACTGAAGCTTTCTTT.

This clone was observed once. The J gene is TRBJ2-6, the V gene TRBV6-5, with no clear D. Trimming left V 4 bases short and J 1 base short, with 11 bases between. Germline V gene lookup returns CDR1 MNHEY and CDR2 SVGAGI. The CDR3 is 16 amino acids. CDR3 sequence: CASSLRLNSGANVLTF. CDR3 coding DNA: TGTGCCAGCAGTTTGCGGCTTAATTCTGGGGCCAACGTCCTGACTTTC.

The chain couples TRBV5-1 to TRBJ2-7, with D tentatively TRBD2 (5 bases). This CDR3 has 12 amino acids. V lost 4 bases to trimming and J lost 7 bases, with 12 bases between them. The V gene's germline CDR1 is SGHRS and CDR2 YFSETQ. The CDR3 coding sequence is TGCGCCAGCAGCCTCCCGGCGGGTGAGCAGTACTTC. Translation gives CASSLPAGEQYF.

The rearrangement links TRBV5-4 to TRBJ2-2; TRBD2 matches at 8 bases. V was clipped by 2 bases and J by 7 bases; unmatched bases: 10. There are 16 residues in the CDR3. The V gene's germline CDR1 is SGHNT and CDR2 YYREEE (reference sequence). The CDR3 coding sequence is TGTGCCAGCAGCTTAGGCGCGGGAGGCGGTATCGGGGAGCTGTTTTTT. It is translated as CASSLGAGGGIGELFF. Supplemented by reference TRBV5-4 and TRBJ2-2, the full variable domain reads ETGVTQSPTHLIKTRGQQVTLRCSSQSGHNTVSWYQQALGQGPQFIFQYYREEENGRGNFPPRFSGLQFPNYSSELNVNALELDDSALYLCASSLGAGGGIGELFFGEGSRLTVL.

Worth noting for this clone: One end of the junction fails to match germline, which may point to a read error. This chain joins TRBV19 and TRBJ1-5, with unresolved D. The CDR3 loop spans 12 amino acids. Germline V gene data show CDR1 as LNHDA and CDR2 as SQIVND (reference sequence). The chain's CDR3 is CASSIVQNILYF. The CDR3, as DNA: TGTGCCAGTAGTATCGTACAGAATATCTTGTATTTT.

The CDR3, as DNA: TGTGCCAGCAGTTACCATCACAGCAGTTCGAACACTGAAGCTTTCTTT. Translating gives CASSYHHSSSNTEAFF. The chain recombines TRBV6-5 with TRBJ1-1, with D unclear. V was shortened by 2 bases and J by 1 base, with 14 bases between the two germline ends. The germline V gene has CDR1 MNHEY and CDR2 SVGAGI. This CDR3 spans 16 amino acids.